Given below is one T cell receptor beta chain in context. The data were taken from a study of shared clonotypes between healthy human individuals. Study context: Contributing individuals were a couple of females and a few males aged 18 to 49.

Data came from immunoSEQ multiplex PCR; TCRdb stores just in-frame clones and leaves some out. The repertoire holds about 520,000 clones, with 78% as singletons. The CDR3 loop spans 13 amino acids. V was trimmed by 5 bases and J by 7 bases, leaving 12 bases between them. CDR1 is MNHEY, CDR2 SMNVEV, per germline (reference sequence). The sample was PBMCs. The chain joins TRBV27 to TRBJ2-1; possibly TRBD2 for D (5 bases). The receptor comes from a woman aged 35 to 49 in good health. Some clones in this sample may be carry-over from other donors' samples. CDR3 region: CASSTDSENEQFF. The CDR3, as DNA: TGTGCCAGCAGTACGGACTCGGAAAATGAGCAGTTCTTC.